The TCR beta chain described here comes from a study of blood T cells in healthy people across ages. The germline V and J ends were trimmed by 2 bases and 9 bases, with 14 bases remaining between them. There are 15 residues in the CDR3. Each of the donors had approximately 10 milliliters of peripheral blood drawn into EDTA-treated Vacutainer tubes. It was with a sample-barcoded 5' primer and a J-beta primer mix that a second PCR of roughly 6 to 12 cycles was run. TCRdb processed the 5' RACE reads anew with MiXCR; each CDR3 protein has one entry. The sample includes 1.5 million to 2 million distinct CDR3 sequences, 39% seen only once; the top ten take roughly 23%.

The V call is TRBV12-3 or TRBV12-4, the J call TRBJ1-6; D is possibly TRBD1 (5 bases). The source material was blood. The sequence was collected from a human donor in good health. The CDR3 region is CASSLSGTGSSPLHF. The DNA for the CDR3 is TGTGCCAGCAGTTTATCCGGGACTGGCTCTTCACCCCTCCACTTT.